These 15 T cell receptor beta chains came from one sample sequenced in a study of OX40 agonist ivuxolimab in advanced cancers. Sequencing was performed with immunoSEQ multiplex PCR; in TCRdb, only in-frame clones are kept and a portion is missing. The sample lists approximately 68,000 clones; 80% to 85% were seen once. The starting material was CD4+ or CD8+ T cells sorted from blood, obtained in a trial of the OX40 agonist ivuxolimab. Receptor source: an adult with an advanced solid tumor such as melanoma, head and neck, liver or kidney cancer.

The chain uses TRBV18 and TRBJ1-4, with TRBD1 identical over 9 bases. The V segment lost 4 bases and the J segment 8 bases; nucleotides outside the gene matches: 5. The germline V gene has CDR1 KGHSH and CDR2 LQKENI. This CDR3 has 14 residues. DNA for the CDR3: TGTGCCAGCTCACACGACAGGGGGAAGGAAAAACTGTTTTTT. It is translated as CASSHDRGKEKLFF.

This chain joins TRBV7-7 and TRBJ2-2, with D maybe TRBD1 (6 bases). Germline-derived CDR1 and CDR2 are SSHAT and FNYEAQ (reference sequence). The germline V and J ends were trimmed by 7 bases and 1 base, with 7 bases remaining between them. The CDR3 runs to 13 residues. CDR3 sequence (DNA): TGTGCCAGCAAGACAGGGAACACCGGGGAGCTGTTTTTT. Protein: CASKTGNTGELFF.

Only one count was recorded for this clone. The gene calls are TRBV7-2 and TRBJ1-2; D gene ambiguous. Germline lookup yields CDR1 SGHTA and CDR2 FQGNSA. The ends were cut back, 2 bases at V and 4 bases at J, with 11 bases in the middle. This CDR3 is 14 amino acids long. The CDR3 spells CASSLINPFYGYTF. The CDR3, as DNA: TGTGCCAGCAGCTTAATAAACCCTTTCTATGGCTACACCTTC.

The rearrangement uses TRBV13 and TRBJ2-7; the match to TRBD2 covers 9 bases. This CDR3 contains 15 residues. Germline V gives CDR1 PRHDT, CDR2 FYEKMQ (reference sequence). Germline trimming cut 5 bases from V and 2 bases from J; bases unmatched to any gene: 7. CDR3 nucleotides: TGTGCCAGCAGCCTCAATAGCGGGAGCCCCTACGAGCAGTACTTC. Protein: CASSLNSGSPYEQYF.

The chain joins TRBV5-1 to TRBJ1-2; no clear D gene. CDR3 length: 12 residues. Germline assignment: CDR1 SGHRS and CDR2 YFSETQ. V lost 1 base and J lost 7, with 8 bases in between. CDR3 amino acids: CASSLSGAGYTF. The DNA of the CDR3 is TGCGCCAGCAGCTTGTCTGGAGCTGGCTACACCTTC. The full variable domain, with the rest looked up from reference TRBV5-1 and TRBJ1-2, is KAGVTQTPRYLIKTRGQQVTLSCSPISGHRSVSWYQQTPGQGLQFLFEYFSETQRNKGNFPGRFSGRQFSNSRSEMNVSTLELGDSALYLCASSLSGAGYTFGSGTRLTVV.

The chain employs TRBV27 and TRBJ1-2; 8 bases align to TRBD1. J was trimmed by 3 bases and V by 8 bases; bases with no gene match: 5. The CDR3 length is 13 residues. The V gene's germline CDR1 is MNHEY and CDR2 SMNVEV (reference sequence). This chain's CDR3 is CASVSQGDYGYTF. DNA for the CDR3: TGTGCCAGCGTGTCACAGGGGGACTATGGCTACACCTTC.

A single count supports this clone. The chain recombines TRBV18 with TRBJ2-2, with 7 bases identical to TRBD1. The CDR3 is made up of 20 amino acids. The trim removed 3 bases at V and 6 bases at J, leaving 22 bases unmatched. CDR1 is KGHSH and CDR2 is LQKENI in the germline V gene. The CDR3 nucleotides read TGTGCCAGCTCACCCTTCGAGATCTCAAGTGGGACAGTGTGGGCCGGGGAGCTGTTTTTT. It specifies CASSPFEISSGTVWAGELFF.

The rearrangement uses TRBV18 and TRBJ2-5; unclear D gene. The germline CDR1 and CDR2 sequences are KGHSH and LQKENI. This CDR3 spans 12 amino acids. Between the trimmed V and J ends, which lost 5 bases and 0 bases, there was a span of 4 bases. CDR3 bases: TGTGCCAGCTCAACGTACCAAGAGACCCAGTACTTC. It yields the protein CASSTYQETQYF.

This clone was seen only a few times. The chain carries TRBV13 and TRBJ1-1, with D uncertain. This CDR3 contains 15 residues. Germline CDR1 and CDR2: PRHDT and FYEKMQ (reference sequence). V was shortened by 0 bases and J by 1 base, with 9 bases between the two germline ends. The CDR3 loop reads CASSLGGIGNTEAFF. CDR3 in DNA: TGTGCCAGCAGCTTAGGAGGGATCGGGAACACTGAAGCTTTCTTT.

The genes are TRBV6-5 and TRBJ1-2, with 9 nucleotides matching TRBD1. This CDR3 has 14 amino acids. Germline V gene data show CDR1 as MNHEY and CDR2 as SVGAGI. V shed 7 bases and J 4 bases; nucleotides not matched to a gene: 7. The CDR3 DNA follows: TGTGCCAGCACCCGGACAGGGGAAGGCTATGGCTACACCTTC. It codes for CASTRTGEGYGYTF.

This clone has only a few counts. The V call is TRBV9, the J call TRBJ2-3, with D possibly TRBD2 on 5 matching bases. The germline V gene encodes CDR1 SGDLS and CDR2 YYNGEE. This CDR3 has 15 residues. The ends were cut back, 6 bases at V and 0 bases at J, with 14 bases in the middle. The CDR3 here is CASNSFGGSTDTQYF. Written as DNA, the CDR3 is TGTGCCAGCAACTCCTTTGGCGGGAGCACAGATACGCAGTATTTT.

The chain employs TRBV11-3 and TRBJ2-7, with 8 bases lining up with TRBD2. V lost 5 bases to trimming and J lost 7 bases; unmatched junction nucleotides: 7. The CDR3 is 13 amino acids. CDR1 SGHNT and CDR2 YENEEA come from the germline V gene. CDR3 protein: CASSLGLAGEQYF. The CDR3, as DNA: TGTGCCAGCAGCCTCGGACTAGCAGGGGAGCAGTACTTC.

V gene TRBV2 combines with J gene TRBJ2-7, with D unresolved. V shed 7 bases and J shed 2 bases, with 6 bases lying between them. The CDR3 totals 11 residues. Germline V gene data show CDR1 as SNHLY and CDR2 as FYNNEI. Here the CDR3 reads CASKRTYEQYF. The CDR3, as DNA: TGTGCCAGCAAGAGGACCTACGAGCAGTACTTC.

The chain couples TRBV6-1 to TRBJ2-7; TRBD1 or TRBD2 may be the D gene (5 bases each). V was trimmed by 0 bases and J by 9 bases, leaving 12 bases between them. CDR3 length: 13 residues. Germline values: CDR1 MNHNS, CDR2 SASEGT. The CDR3 spells CASSEAGTGGQYF. The DNA of the CDR3 is TGTGCCAGCAGTGAAGCTGGGACCGGCGGGCAGTACTTC.

The chain joins TRBV2 to TRBJ2-7, with D possibly TRBD1 on 5 matching bases. The CDR3 consists of 15 residues. Germline V gives CDR1 SNHLY, CDR2 FYNNEI. Trimming cost V 6 bases and J 8 bases, with 23 bases left between them. CDR3 nucleotide sequence: TGTGCCAGCAGCCTAGGGCGGATAGGGGCCCCCCAGCAGTACTTC. It specifies CASSLGRIGAPQQYF.